This T cell receptor (beta chain) was found in a study of cytomegalovirus exposure and HLA in healthy donors (dated by TCRdb to 2017 to 2019). About the study as a whole: In an earlier analysis of around 540 of the donors, 276 Gb of sequence data and 90 million to 130 million unique TCR beta sequences from roughly 180 million T cells were reported. An early release covering 500 to 750 HLA-typed donors comprised approximately 300 gigabases of sequencing data and approximately 80 million unique TCR sequences. Of the approximately 400 genotyped donors, less than 90% were placed in the genetic ancestry cluster associated with self-reported Caucasian donors. The study aimed to test whether signatures of past pathogen exposure could be identified by cataloging public T cell receptors. The study used immunosequencing to profile the T cell repertoires of 670 or so subjects and linked those repertoires to cytomegalovirus serostatus. In addition to the first cohort of 650 to 800 subjects, a separate validation cohort of about 120 different subjects was used. High-throughput TCR immunosequencing, statistical association of individual TCRs with disease status, and machine learning were combined to predict cytomegalovirus infection status. A later analysis re-analyzed previously published TCR beta repertoires from 660 or so donors and added high-resolution HLA genotyping to study TCR occurrence patterns. In the later analysis, no new phenotypic data were used to find candidate immune exposures; instead, reliance was placed on TCR beta sequences and their occurrence across donors. To decide whether each TCR beta V gene segment behaved as functional or pseudogenic, an earlier analysis of some 600 of the donors relied on high-throughput TCR beta sequencing. Donor age, sex, ethnicity and CMV serostatus were compiled together with the repertoire data. Genome-wide SNP genotypes for about three fifths of the roughly 670 donors were used in a later genetic analysis, which treated that subset as a discovery cohort. All discovery cohort repertoires had been generated using a single sequencing platform. Both class I and class II loci were covered by HLA typing, at four-digit resolution. The number of donors typed differed by locus, with about 629-630 for A, B, C, DRB1 and DQB1, over 500 for DQA1, 600 to 610 for DPA1, and some 440 for DPB1. About five DR-DQ haplotypes were treated as single units for association and clustering because of strong linkage in the cohort. Among some 410 genotyped donors of the cohort, an average of 235,054 unique TCR beta nucleotide sequences were sequenced per donor, about a sixth of them non-productive.

Paper-wide results and their limitations: In the study, approximately 150 TCR beta chains were listed as associated with cytomegalovirus. In both the original and validation cohorts, the classifier was reported to diagnose cytomegalovirus status with high specificity and sensitivity. Broadly in line with IMGT annotations, most TCR beta V segments showed up in productive rearrangements about 87% or about 30% of the time in an earlier analysis of 450 to 600 of the donors. At a false discovery rate of 0.05, a later analysis linked some 17,000 TCR beta sequences to specific HLA alleles. Correlated functional status among segregating V segments might be attributable to linkage disequilibrium, but an unknown experimental factor could not be ruled out. In a later analysis, several top co-occurrence clusters were reported to appear linked to parvovirus B19, influenza, CMV and Epstein-Barr virus. In a later analysis, most CMV-associated TCR beta chains were found to appear HLA-restricted, with HLA associations seemingly driven largely by CMV exposure. In a later analysis, TCR association rates were found to vary across HLA loci, with the most associated TCRs seen for DRB1 alleles and the fewest for HLA-C alleles. The authors suggested that the approach could potentially be generalized to other disease states and immunological phenotypes. Because counts were too low, roughly 18 rarely observed V segments, including chromosome 9 orphons, were left out of the earlier analysis of 587 of the donors. Because the 87-base-pair reads could not distinguish some IMGT-functional V segments, including TRBV6-2 and TRBV6-3, those segments were excluded. Because some donors lacked HLA typing at each locus, the association tests relied only on the typed subset. Compared with the roughly 700-donor mean, donors in an Asian-associated ancestry cluster had fewer N-insertions in productive TCRs, according to a later genetic analysis. A later analysis found that HLA-associated TCR beta chains were more clonally expanded and had lower generation probabilities than equally common non-associated chains. This cohort had only TCR beta chains sequenced, and the lack of alpha or paired-chain data limited which features could be detected. V-gene and J-gene trimming of TCR beta chains was associated with a missense DCLRE1C variant in a later genetic analysis, and the association was replicated in an independent cohort. Strong co-occurrence of HLA alleles, especially DR and DQ, made assigning TCR associations to individual alleles difficult. A further reported finding was that TCR beta sequences accurately predicted the HLA-A and HLA-B alleles for most subjects in the first cohort. A cluster of highly shared sequence variants was judged likely to be a technical artifact of the sequencing pipeline. Immune exposure information for the cohort was limited to CMV serostatus. In vitro tests confirmed that a few of the cytomegalovirus-associated TCR beta chains recognize cytomegalovirus antigens. Roughly uniform sequencing depth across donors was assumed in presence/absence analyses, although this assumption may not hold. Most TCR sequences were observed very rarely across donors, whereas some public TCRs were present in many individuals.

This clone was seen more than once but under ten times. What this receptor recognizes is not known. No qualities accompany the bases; no much larger clone lies one base away. The cohort consisted of fewer than 700 healthy bone marrow donors. All cohort members were sampled while nominally healthy, although unrecorded immune exposures were likely present. The donor was CMV seropositive and was included in the group of 289 seropositive cohort members. Each donor provided a peripheral blood sample, and peripheral blood mononuclear cells were used for TCR beta sequencing. The Qiagen DNeasy Blood Extraction Kit was used to extract genomic DNA from the blood cell samples. The CDR3 starts with the cysteine, ends with the phenylalanine, and has 13 residues. The read is trimmed to its CDR3 DNA, 39 bases read in frame from base 1. V ends up 11 bases short and J 3 bases short, with an unmatched junction base count of 4. CDR1 and CDR2, per the germline V gene, are SGHNT and YENEEA.

Library generation was performed with the immunoSEQ multiplex PCR assay. For the multiplex PCR, a mixture combining 60 forward primers for TCR Vbeta segments and 13 reverse primers for TCR Jbeta segments was used. The CDR3 region of rearranged TCR beta genes was amplified from genomic DNA with a multiplex PCR assay. The Illumina HiSeq System was used to sequence the amplified TCR beta libraries as 87-base-pair reads. In the source study's methods: A later analysis tallied some 79 million unique TCR beta chains across the 610 or so repertoires, and approximately 9.9 million of those chains were shared by two or more donors. To remove PCR and sequencing errors, raw reads were error-corrected and collapsed into unique sequences using a nearest-neighbor algorithm that merged closely related sequences. V, D and J gene segments were assigned by aligning CDR3 sequences to IMGT reference sequences. For a sequence to be retained, at least a six-nucleotide match to both a V gene segment and a J gene segment was required. A rearrangement counted as productive if the CDR3 had no stop codons and remained in frame with V and J, and every other rearrangement counted as non-productive. CDR3 was defined by IMGT convention, running from the second conserved V-encoded cysteine to the conserved J-encoded phenylalanine. The earlier analysis of about 560 of the donors excluded any sequence lacking an unambiguous match to a single V gene segment. An earlier analysis of several hundred of the donors called V segments functional above 56.7% productive rearrangements and segregating when the between-donor standard deviation exceeded 5%. A statistical classification framework was built to diagnose cytomegalovirus status from the catalog of TCR beta chain sequences. V and J gene assignment, in a later analysis, came from comparing TCR nucleotide sequences with IMGT/GENE-DB human TR gene sequences. A later analysis assigned CDR3 sequences and most-parsimonious VDJ recombination scenarios with the TCRdist pipeline. In a later analysis, each TCR beta chain was defined by its CDR3 amino acid sequence together with its V-gene family, and reads without a unique V-gene family were excluded. As a way to deal with suspected cross-contamination and a sequencing artifact, a later analysis dropped roughly 620 nucleotide sequences that were highly shared and had low generation probability. For each public chain, a later analysis derived a clonal expansion index from normalized ranks of inferred template counts within each repertoire. Generation probabilities in a later analysis came from a VDJ recombination model fitted to out-of-frame rearrangements, and those results were checked against IGoR. Hypergeometric tests were used in a later analysis to score TCR-TCR, TCR-HLA and TCR-CMV co-occurrence, with a repertoire-size bias correction applied to the TCR pairs. False discovery rates were estimated in a later analysis by permuting HLA or CMV assignments 20 times. In a later analysis, co-occurring TCRs were grouped using DBSCAN, with TCRdist sequence similarity added in when clustering inside HLA-allele-positive subsets. Repertoires with fewer than 30,000 or more than 120,000 public chains were left out of co-occurrence clustering, as were about 5 repertoires with anomalous nucleotide sharing. What TCRdb holds here is the immuneACCESS table cut down to in-frame rearrangements. Part of the clones is not present; checked against another copy, under half of the missing clones reflect an unresolved V gene, and the others are unexplained. Clonal size and the V and J genes are those of that table, whereas D and trimming came from the DNA. This sample gives roughly 100,000 clones in total; roughly 13% of them show up just once. The ten largest clones represent 15% to 20% of the sample.

The source of this sequence is a man aged 35 to 55 in good health and CMV-seropositive. This chain is built from TRBV11-3 and TRBJ2-2; TRBD1 aligns with 9 central bases. Specimen: PBMCs. The CDR3 protein: CAARTGDTGELFF. The DNA reads TGTGCCGCCCGGACAGGGGACACCGGGGAGCTGTTTTTT. The CDR3 plus the reference TRBV11-3 and TRBJ2-2 genes for the other parts give the full variable domain: EAGVVQSPRYKIIEKKQPVAFWCNPISGHNTLYWYLQNLGQGPELLIRYENEEAVDDSQLPKDRFSAERLKGVDSTLKIQPAELGDSAVYLCAARTGDTGELFFGEGSRLTVL.